One sample yielded the 18 T cell receptor beta chains listed below, sequenced in a study of CD8+ T cells in alopecia areata. Described treatment: oral pan-JAK inhibitor, 5-10 mg twice daily. Extraction of RNA preceded its reverse transcription into cDNA, which served as the sequencing template. Produced via immunoSEQ multiplex PCR; TCRdb's table is partial and in-frame only. This sample has 100,000 or so clones, with 50% to 60% found just once. This specimen consisted of CD8+ T cells sorted from blood, obtained at roughly week 55, from a patient treated with tofacitinib. These receptors originate from a human donor with alopecia areata.

This chain joins TRBV15 and TRBJ2-4, with D maybe TRBD1 (6 bases). This CDR3 is built from 17 residues. The V end was cut by 2 bases, the J end by 0 bases, with 14 bases between. Looked up from germline, CDR1 is LNHNV and CDR2 is YYDKDF (reference sequence). The CDR3 DNA is TGTGCCACCAGCAGAACCTCCGGACAGCTAGCCAAAAACATTCAGTACTTC. Its protein product is CATSRTSGQLAKNIQYF. Full variable domain (rest looked up from reference TRBV15 and TRBJ2-4): DAMVIQNPRYQVTQFGKPVTLSCSQTLNHNVMYWYQQKSSQAPKLLFHYYDKDFNNEADTPDNFQSRRPNTSFCFLDIRSPGLGDTAMYLCATSRTSGQLAKNIQYFGAGTRLSVL.

The gene calls are TRBV28 and TRBJ2-3, with 10 bases matching TRBD2. V lost 1 base and J lost 2; bases outside the gene matches: 6. Germline assignment: CDR1 MDHEN and CDR2 SYDVKM. The CDR3 is 17 amino acids. The CDR3 bases are TGTGCCAGCAGTTTATTAGATACTAGCGGGGACACAGATACGCAGTATTTT. Its protein is CASSLLDTSGDTDTQYF.

This chain links TRBV5-1 with TRBJ1-2, with 9 bases aligning to TRBD1. There are 14 residues in the CDR3. Germline lookup yields CDR1 SGHRS and CDR2 YFSETQ. The ends lost 5 bases at V and 4 bases at J; junction bases unmatched: 6. Written as DNA, the CDR3 is TGCGCCAGCAGAGCCACAGGGGGCGTCTATGGCTACACCTTC. Its translation is CASRATGGVYGYTF.

The chain carries TRBV15 and TRBJ1-1; possible D gene TRBD1, 5 bases. The CDR3 consists of 14 residues. Looked up from germline, CDR1 is LNHNV and CDR2 is YYDKDF (reference sequence). V was pared by 5 bases and J by 4 bases, with 14 bases between. The CDR3 DNA reads TGTGCCACCAGCGGGCCTCTGGGGGTCACTGAAGCTTTCTTT. Translation gives CATSGPLGVTEAFF.

V usage is TRBV6-5 and J usage is TRBJ1-1, with D unresolved. The CDR3 is made up of 13 amino acids. V lost 4 bases to trimming and J lost 1 base, with 7 bases between them. The germline gives CDR1 MNHEY, CDR2 SVGAGI. The CDR3 nucleotides are TGTGCCAGCAGTTGGGGAGGGAACACTGAAGCTTTCTTT. Translating it yields CASSWGGNTEAFF.

The table lists this clone with a few counts. The chain recombines TRBV4-1 with TRBJ2-1; D is unresolved. Germline V gene sequence: CDR1 MGHRA, CDR2 YSYEKL. The CDR3 is 15 amino acids. The germline V and J ends were trimmed by 2 bases and 4 bases, with 12 bases remaining between them. The CDR3 nucleotides are TGCGCCAGCAGCCAACCGCGTGAGACGTACAATGAGCAGTTCTTC. Translation: CASSQPRETYNEQFF.

This clone was observed a handful of times. J is TRBJ2-1 and V is TRBV29-1; D might be TRBD1 or TRBD2, each matching 5 bases. The CDR3 length is 15 residues. Deletions cut 1 base from V and 4 bases from J, with 14 bases between. Per the germline V gene, CDR1 is SQVTM and CDR2 is ANQGSEA. The CDR3 bases are TGCAGCGTTGAAGGGGTTGGGGGAGATTACAATGAGCAGTTCTTC. It translates to CSVEGVGGDYNEQFF.

CDR3 DNA sequence: TGTGCCAGCAGTGACTGGGACAGGGGGCCCTACGAGCAGTACTTC. It translates to CASSDWDRGPYEQYF. This chain connects TRBV6-1 to TRBJ2-7; TRBD1 matches at 12 bases. J was trimmed by 2 bases and V by 3 bases; bases with no gene match: 2. The CDR3 covers 15 residues. CDR1 and CDR2 from the germline V gene are MNHNS and SASEGT.

This clone has only a few counts. The V and J genes are TRBV13 and TRBJ2-3, with TRBD2 as a possible D gene (6 bases). The CDR3 is made up of 13 amino acids. Germline V gene sequence: CDR1 PRHDT, CDR2 FYEKMQ (reference sequence). The V end lost 5 bases, the J end lost 3 bases, and 9 bases lay between the germline ends. CDR3 in amino acids: CASSRDLTDTQYF. The CDR3 DNA sequence: TGTGCCAGCAGCCGGGACTTAACAGATACGCAGTATTTT.

The chain employs TRBV7-6 and TRBJ1-4, with no clear D. The CDR3 is 13 amino acids. Trimming took off 2 bases at V and 7 bases at J, with 8 bases between the two ends. Germline V gene sequence: CDR1 SGHVS, CDR2 FNYEAQ. Here the CDR3 reads CASSLTDVEKLFF. The CDR3 DNA reads as TGTGCCAGCAGCTTAACGGACGTTGAAAAACTGTTTTTT.

This clone was seen a handful of times. The chain carries TRBV5-8 and TRBJ2-5, with D possibly TRBD2 on 5 matching bases. The ends were cut back, 0 bases at V and 8 bases at J, with 14 bases in the middle. Germline V gives CDR1 SGHTS, CDR2 YDEGEE. The CDR3 runs 14 residues. CDR3 nucleotide sequence: TGTGCCAGCAGCTTGGCCGACACTCCGGGAACCCAGTACTTC. The encoded protein is CASSLADTPGTQYF.

The J gene is TRBJ2-5, the V gene TRBV6-5; tentative D call: TRBD2 (7 bases). Germline values: CDR1 MNHEY, CDR2 SVGAGI. The CDR3 consists of 15 residues. With 6 bases removed from V and 1 base from J, the gap between germline ends came to 15 bases. This CDR3 reads CASRPLGGLQETQYF. CDR3 bases: TGTGCCAGCAGACCTTTGGGGGGGCTCCAAGAGACCCAGTACTTC.

This chain links TRBV14 with TRBJ2-7, with D tentatively TRBD1 (5 bases). Looked up from germline, CDR1 is SGHDN and CDR2 is FVKESK. V was shortened by 4 bases and J by 3 bases, with 10 bases between the two germline ends. CDR3 length equals 13 residues. The CDR3 coding sequence is TGTGCCAGCAGCCTTCCCCAGGGCTACGAGCAGTACTTC. Its translation: CASSLPQGYEQYF.

The chain couples TRBV2 to TRBJ2-7, with 9 nucleotides matching TRBD1. The CDR3 is 15 residues long. Germline CDR1 SNHLY, CDR2 FYNNEI. The V and J ends lost 4 bases and 4 bases, in that order; junction bases with no gene match: 8. The CDR3 loop reads CASSARVGQGYEQYF. The DNA for the CDR3 is TGTGCCAGCAGTGCGCGTGTGGGACAGGGTTACGAGCAGTACTTC.

This clone was detected a few times. The chain recombines TRBV20-1 with TRBJ2-7; D remains unclear. From germline, CDR1 is DFQATT and CDR2 SNEGSKA (reference sequence). V was clipped by 2 bases and J by 4 bases, with 6 bases between them. There are 11 residues in the CDR3. As DNA, the CDR3 is TGCAGTGCTAGATCATTTTACGAGCAGTACTTC. Protein: CSARSFYEQYF.

The chain recombines TRBV20-1 with TRBJ2-7; no clear D gene. Trimming took off 5 bases at V and 3 bases at J, with 8 bases between the two ends. The germline V gene has CDR1 DFQATT and CDR2 SNEGSKA (reference sequence). The CDR3 sequence is 11 residues long. CDR3 amino acids: CSARSVYEQYF. In nucleotides, the CDR3 is TGCAGTGCTCGATCGGTCTACGAGCAGTACTTC.

V gene TRBV27 combines with J gene TRBJ2-3, with D perhaps TRBD1 or TRBD2 (6 bases each). This CDR3 is built from 23 residues. Per the germline V gene, CDR1 is MNHEY and CDR2 is SMNVEV (reference sequence). V lost 6 bases and J lost 1, with 38 bases in between. The CDR3 DNA reads TGTGCCAGCAGATGCATACTCGGGACACTGGGGGGACTGGGTGGTCTGGGCACAGATACGCAGTATTTT. Its protein product is CASRCILGTLGGLGGLGTDTQYF.

About this clone itself: The identical CDR3 is also encoded by other nucleotide sequences in the sample. The chain carries TRBV9 and TRBJ1-1; no definite D call. This CDR3 region has 12 residues. Germline V gives CDR1 SGDLS, CDR2 YYNGEE. V dropped 0 bases and J dropped 7 bases, with 7 bases sitting between them. CDR3 protein: CASSVGGSEAFF. The CDR3 DNA reads as TGTGCCAGCAGCGTAGGCGGCAGTGAAGCTTTCTTT.